The 29 T cell receptor beta chains presented below share a single source sample, sequenced in a study of sequential checkpoint blockade in melanoma. Treatment given: randomized to nivolumab then ipilimumab (arm A) or the reverse (arm B). This table comes from immunoSEQ multiplex PCR, and its TCRdb copy is limited to in-frame clones, with some not included. The table records fewer than 4,500 clones, 15% to 20% of them present only once. The source was tumor tissue (inferred from file names), collected from a patient given nivolumab and ipilimumab in sequence. The receptors derive from a human donor with melanoma.

The J gene is TRBJ2-3, the V gene TRBV12-5, with a tentative D call TRBD2 (6 bases). Germline lookup yields CDR1 LGHNT and CDR2 FRNRAP. CDR3 length: 15 amino acids. This CDR3 is CASRGSEVSTDTQYF. The CDR3 coding sequence is TGTGCCAGCCGGGGGTCAGAGGTTAGCACAGATACGCAGTATTTT.

This chain links TRBV9 with TRBJ2-1; D remains unclear. Deletions cut 0 bases from V and 4 bases from J, with 8 bases between. This CDR3 has 14 amino acids. Germline V gene lookup returns CDR1 SGDLS and CDR2 YYNGEE. The CDR3 DNA sequence: TGTGCCAGCAGCGTAGGGACGGATTACAATGAGCAGTTCTTC. Translation gives CASSVGTDYNEQFF. Variable domain in full (rest from reference TRBV9 and TRBJ2-1): DSGVTQTPKHLITATGQRVTLRCSPRSGDLSVYWYQQSLDQGLQFLIQYYNGEERAKGNILERFSAQQFPDLHSELNLSSLELGDSALYFCASSVGTDYNEQFFGPGTRLTVL.

This clone was counted only a few times. The rearrangement joins TRBV9 to TRBJ2-5; D not resolved. This CDR3 has 14 amino acids. CDR1 and CDR2 from the germline V gene are SGDLS and YYNGEE. The germline V and J ends were trimmed by 2 bases and 4 bases, with 12 bases remaining between them. The CDR3 nucleotides read TGTGCCAGCAGCGTCATTGGGAAAGGAGAGACCCAGTACTTC. Residues: CASSVIGKGETQYF.

CDR3 coding DNA: TGTGCCAGTAGTCGGGGGACAGGGATCACTGAAGCTTTCTTT. This translates into CASSRGTGITEAFF. The J gene is TRBJ1-1, the V gene TRBV19; 9 bases are shared with TRBD1. The CDR3 is made up of 14 amino acids. The germline V gene has CDR1 LNHDA and CDR2 SQIVND (reference sequence). J lost 4 bases, V lost 5 bases, and 5 bases had no gene match.

This clone was found a few times. CDR3 loop: CASSITARTEAFF. The CDR3 DNA is TGTGCCAGTAGTATCACAGCCCGAACAGAAGCTTTCTTT. The chain combines TRBV19 with TRBJ1-1; D uncertain. There are 13 residues in the CDR3. V was cut by 3 bases and J by 8 bases, with 13 bases left in between. The germline V gene has CDR1 LNHDA and CDR2 SQIVND (reference sequence).

This chain connects TRBV29-1 to TRBJ2-5; D not resolved. From germline, CDR1 is SQVTM and CDR2 ANQGSEA. V lost 7 bases, J lost 2 bases, and 11 bases lay in between. The CDR3 length is 12 residues. In DNA form, the CDR3 reads TGCAGCGCCGAATCCAGGCAAGAGACCCAGTACTTC. Protein sequence: CSAESRQETQYF.

The chain employs TRBV14 and TRBJ2-2; D remains unclear. Trimming took off 0 bases at V and 1 base at J, with 9 bases between the two ends. Germline V gene sequence: CDR1 SGHDN, CDR2 FVKESK. The CDR3 length is 16 residues. CDR3 nucleotide sequence: TGTGCCAGCAGCCAAGAATGGGGTTGGAACACCGGGGAGCTGTTTTTT. Its protein is CASSQEWGWNTGELFF.

The sample holds a few counts of this clone. The J gene is TRBJ1-2, the V gene TRBV6-8; 8 nucleotides line up with TRBD1. V lost 4 bases to trimming and J lost 7 bases; unmatched junction nucleotides: 5. The CDR3 spans 13 residues. Germline V gene sequence: CDR1 MNHGY, CDR2 SAAAGT. The CDR3 reads CASSSGGAGGYTF. CDR3 in DNA: TGTGCCAGCAGTTCAGGGGGCGCGGGTGGCTACACCTTC.

This chain uses TRBV18 with TRBJ1-2, with D possibly matching TRBD1 (6 bases). CDR3 size: 14 residues. V was cut by 8 bases and J by 0 bases, with 13 bases left in between. Germline-derived CDR1 and CDR2 are KGHSH and LQKENI. The CDR3 spells CASVQDRTNYGYTF. The CDR3 DNA is TGTGCCAGCGTACAGGACAGAACTAACTATGGCTACACCTTC.

The sample holds many counts of this clone. This rearrangement joins TRBV11-3 to TRBJ2-3; the D call may be TRBD1 or TRBD2 (6 bases each). Trimming left V 2 bases short and J 5 bases short, with 14 bases between. The CDR3 length is 15 residues. In germline, CDR1 is SGHNT, CDR2 YENEEA. The CDR3 sequence: CASSLIGGSGDTQYF. In nucleotides, the CDR3 is TGTGCCAGCAGCTTAATCGGGGGCTCCGGAGATACGCAGTATTTT.

This clone has a handful of counts. J is TRBJ2-1 and V is TRBV9; maybe TRBD2 (6 bases). In germline, CDR1 is SGDLS, CDR2 YYNGEE. V was pared by 5 bases and J by 7 bases, with 16 bases between. CDR3 length: 14 residues. CDR3 sequence (DNA): TGTGCCAGCAGTGATTTGGGGGGAGGTAATGAGCAGTTCTTC. It yields the protein CASSDLGGGNEQFF. Supplemented by reference TRBV9 and TRBJ2-1, the full variable domain reads DSGVTQTPKHLITATGQRVTLRCSPRSGDLSVYWYQQSLDQGLQFLIQYYNGEERAKGNILERFSAQQFPDLHSELNLSSLELGDSALYFCASSDLGGGNEQFFGPGTRLTVL.

The rearrangement links TRBV6-8 to TRBJ1-3; 8 bases are a match to TRBD1. With 5 bases clipped from V and 2 bases from J, the junction kept 5 bases outside the gene matches. Germline CDR1 reads MNHGY; CDR2 reads SAAAGT. This CDR3 has 15 amino acids. CDR3 protein: CASSAGQGTGNTIYF. CDR3 in DNA: TGTGCCAGCAGTGCAGGACAGGGAACTGGAAACACCATATATTTT.

This clone was counted a few times. Germline is not matched at one junction end, which may reflect a read error. The chain combines TRBV11-3 with TRBJ2-2; D may be TRBD2 (6 bases). Germline V gene lookup returns CDR1 SGHNT and CDR2 YENEEA. The CDR3 covers 15 residues. The CDR3 bases are TGTGCCAGCAGCGTAGAGGGAGGGAACACCGGGGAGCTGTTTTTT. This encodes CASSVEGGNTGELFF.

The chain links TRBV6-8 to TRBJ2-5; D is uncertain. The CDR3 loop spans 13 amino acids. Germline CDR1 MNHGY, CDR2 SAAAGT. Trimming shortened V by 0 bases and J by 5 bases, and 7 bases separated the two germline ends. This chain's CDR3 is CASSYSNEETQYF. The CDR3, as DNA: TGTGCCAGCAGTTACTCGAACGAGGAGACCCAGTACTTC.

There are many counts of this clone. The chain recombines TRBV11-3 with TRBJ2-3; TRBD2 matches at 15 bases. V trimming: 8 bases; J trimming: 2 bases; junction bases outside the gene matches: 8. Germline CDR1 is SGHNT and CDR2 is YENEEA. The CDR3 sequence is 17 residues long. For the CDR3, the DNA is TGTGCCAGCTCCTCCGGGACTAGCGGGGGGATCACAGATACGCAGTATTTT. Translated, it gives CASSSGTSGGITDTQYF.

This clone has a handful of counts. This chain links TRBV28 with TRBJ2-7, with 11 bases lining up with TRBD1. Germline V gene lookup returns CDR1 MDHEN and CDR2 SYDVKM. The CDR3 is made up of 14 amino acids. V dropped 6 bases and J dropped 13; count of bases not matched to a gene: 14. This chain's CDR3 is CASRSDRGQRAFYF. For the CDR3, the DNA is TGTGCCAGCAGATCGGACAGGGGGCAGAGGGCCTTCTACTTC. Based on the CDR3 plus reference TRBV28 and TRBJ2-7, the full variable domain is DVKVTQSSRYLVKRTGEKVFLECVQDMDHENMFWYRQDPGLGLRLIYFSYDVKMKEKGDIPEGYSVSREKKERFSLILESASTNQTSMYLCASRSDRGQRAFYFGPGTRLTVT.

This clone was picked up a small number of times. The V gene is TRBV19, the J gene TRBJ2-2; D ambiguous. Looked up from germline, CDR1 is LNHDA and CDR2 is SQIVND (reference sequence). Between the trimmed V and J ends, which lost 4 bases and 1 base, there was a span of 7 bases. This CDR3 is 14 amino acids long. CDR3 nucleotide sequence: TGTGCCAGTAGTAGCTACAGGAACACCGGGGAGCTGTTTTTT. Translation: CASSSYRNTGELFF. The variable domain in full, with the rest retrieved from reference TRBV19 and TRBJ2-2, is DGGITQSPKYLFRKEGQNVTLSCEQNLNHDAMYWYRQDPGQGLRLIYYSQIVNDFQKGDIAEGYSVSREKKESFPLTVTSAQKNPTAFYLCASSSYRNTGELFFGEGSRLTVL.

The J gene is TRBJ2-7, the V gene TRBV6-8, with 9 bases aligning to TRBD2. CDR3 length: 17 amino acids. Per the germline V gene, CDR1 is MNHGY and CDR2 is SAAAGT. Germline trimming cut 5 bases from V and 3 bases from J; bases unmatched to any gene: 14. The CDR3 reads CASSRRLAESGFYEQYF. As DNA, the CDR3 is TGTGCCAGCAGTAGACGACTAGCGGAAAGCGGCTTCTACGAGCAGTACTTC.

This clone was recorded a few times. This sequence joins TRBV6-8 and TRBJ2-3, with 13 nucleotides matching TRBD2. Germline V lookup: CDR1 MNHGY, CDR2 SAAAGT. With 7 bases clipped from V and 0 bases from J, the junction kept 7 bases outside the gene matches. The length of the CDR3 is 17 residues. CDR3 in amino acids: CASTKLAGGASTDTQYF. CDR3 nucleotides: TGTGCCAGCACCAAACTAGCGGGGGGGGCTAGCACAGATACGCAGTATTTT.

This clone has only a few counts. This chain links TRBV9 with TRBJ2-7, with 11 bases that match TRBD2. Trimming took 0 bases from V and 3 from J; bases not matched to a gene: 8. CDR3 length equals 17 residues. The germline gives CDR1 SGDLS, CDR2 YYNGEE. CDR3 amino acids: CASSVGPSSGRFYEQYF. For the CDR3, the DNA is TGTGCCAGCAGCGTAGGCCCCTCTAGCGGGAGGTTCTACGAGCAGTACTTC.

This sequence joins TRBV5-1 and TRBJ2-6; no clear D gene. The germline V gene has CDR1 SGHRS and CDR2 YFSETQ. The CDR3 is 15 amino acids. V was trimmed by 0 bases and J by 0 bases, leaving 4 bases between them. The CDR3 loop is CASSLEVSGANVLTF. In nucleotides, the CDR3 is TGCGCCAGCAGCTTGGAGGTCTCTGGGGCCAACGTCCTGACTTTC.

This clone rates as medium-sized. This chain joins TRBV6-8 and TRBJ1-1, with D uncertain. V was pared by 0 bases and J by 11 bases, with 16 bases between. The CDR3 extends over 14 amino acids. Germline lookup yields CDR1 MNHGY and CDR2 SAAAGT. The CDR3, as DNA: TGTGCCAGCAGTTACTCGCGGGAAAGGGTCCCGGCTTTCTTT. It encodes CASSYSRERVPAFF.

This clone is classed as medium-sized. The chain combines TRBV11-3 with TRBJ2-7; the D is unclear. V gave up 5 bases and J gave up 2 bases, with 13 bases separating them. Germline V gene sequence: CDR1 SGHNT, CDR2 YENEEA. The CDR3 is 14 residues long. The CDR3, as DNA: TGTGCCAGCAGCCCCTCGACAAACCCCTACGAGCAGTACTTC. It yields the protein CASSPSTNPYEQYF.

The table lists this clone with many counts. This chain connects TRBV6-8 to TRBJ1-5; D is undetermined. Deletions cut 8 bases from V and 7 bases from J, with 21 bases between. CDR1 is MNHGY, CDR2 SAAAGT, per germline. The CDR3 has 15 residues. The CDR3 nucleotides are TGTGCCAGCTACGAAAACCTGAAGGCCTGGCAGCCCCAGCATTTT. Translation gives CASYENLKAWQPQHF.

The chain has TRBV6-8 and TRBJ2-7, with D possibly TRBD1 on 6 matching bases. This CDR3 comprises 15 residues. Deletions cut 6 bases from V and 1 base from J, with 16 bases between. From germline, CDR1 is MNHGY and CDR2 SAAAGT. CDR3 in DNA: TGTGCCAGCAGATTCCGGGACAACCCGTCCTACGAGCAGTACTTC. Its protein product is CASRFRDNPSYEQYF.

This clone is labeled as medium-sized (0.01 to 0.1%). V gene TRBV11-3 combines with J gene TRBJ1-4; 8 nucleotides align to TRBD1. The CDR3 is made up of 14 amino acids. The germline V gene has CDR1 SGHNT and CDR2 YENEEA. J gave up 8 bases and V 4 bases, and 6 bases lay outside the gene matches. The CDR3 spells CASSSQGAEEKLFF. The CDR3 DNA is TGTGCCAGCAGCTCGCAGGGGGCAGAGGAAAAACTGTTTTTT.

Many counts were recorded for this clone. This sequence joins TRBV11-3 and TRBJ1-5; D might be TRBD1 (5 bases). Germline-derived CDR1 and CDR2 are SGHNT and YENEEA. Trimming pared 4 bases from V and 7 bases from J, leaving 17 bases between. The CDR3 is made up of 15 amino acids. CDR3 coding DNA: TGTGCCAGCAGCTCCCGTTTGGGGGGAATGCAGCCCCAGCATTTT. Translation gives CASSSRLGGMQPQHF.

This clone occurred a few times. The chain carries TRBV30 and TRBJ2-1, with 7 bases aligning to TRBD1. Trimming removed 3 bases from V and 6 bases from J; junction bases left unmatched: 8. This CDR3 has 14 amino acids. Germline V gene data show CDR1 as GTSNPN and CDR2 as SVGIG (reference sequence). The chain's CDR3 is CAWSAIGTANEQFF. As DNA, the CDR3 is TGTGCCTGGAGCGCCATCGGGACAGCCAATGAGCAGTTCTTC.

The V call is TRBV19, the J call TRBJ2-6; no definite D call. The ends were cut back, 7 bases at V and 4 bases at J, with 8 bases in the middle. From germline, CDR1 is LNHDA and CDR2 SQIVND (reference sequence). CDR3 length: 13 residues. This CDR3 reads CASKPPGANVLTF. Written as DNA, the CDR3 is TGTGCCAGTAAGCCCCCGGGGGCCAACGTCCTGACTTTC. Combining the CDR3 with reference TRBV19 and TRBJ2-6 gives the whole variable domain DGGITQSPKYLFRKEGQNVTLSCEQNLNHDAMYWYRQDPGQGLRLIYYSQIVNDFQKGDIAEGYSVSREKKESFPLTVTSAQKNPTAFYLCASKPPGANVLTFGAGSRLTVL.